A selection of T cell receptor beta chains follows, all from one sample in a study of T-cell memory formation after mild COVID-19. TCRdb redid the calling of the 5' RACE reads with MiXCR, one entry per CDR3 protein. This table has about half a million distinct CDR3 sequences, around a sixth appearing once. The sample comprised PBMCs or a T cell subset sorted from them (not recorded which). Every receptor here comes from an adult woman who had mild COVID-19 (a few samples of this study predate the infection). Cell type and time point are not known. Each CDR3 is given with its conserved first and last residue. Each record gives: D gene, J gene, V gene, clone size, CDR3 protein, CDR3 DNA. D genes are given only for firm matches. Rows give clone size only sometimes, using once, few, many, or a class for an expanded clone.

d_gene: -; j_gene: TRBJ1-2; v_gene: TRBV5-1; abundance: -; CDR3aa: CASSATGNGGYTF; CDR3nt: TGCGCCAGCAGCGCTACAGGGAACGGGGGCTACACCTTC
d_gene: -; j_gene: TRBJ2-5; v_gene: TRBV4-1; abundance: few; CDR3aa: CASSSYREETQYF; CDR3nt: TGCGCCAGCAGCTCGTATAGGGAGGAGACCCAGTACTTC
d_gene: -; j_gene: TRBJ2-3; v_gene: TRBV29-1; abundance: -; CDR3aa: CSVEVLGDF; CDR3nt: TGCAGCGTTGAAGTCCTCGGGGATTTT
d_gene: -; j_gene: TRBJ2-3; v_gene: TRBV7-2; abundance: many; CDR3aa: CASSLQGTDTQYF; CDR3nt: TGTGCCAGCAGCTTACAGGGCACAGATACGCAGTATTTT
d_gene: -; j_gene: TRBJ2-7; v_gene: TRBV24-1; abundance: many; CDR3aa: CATSDPRTATGEQYF; CDR3nt: TGTGCCACCAGTGATCCCCGGACGGCGACGGGCGAGCAGTACTTC
d_gene: TRBD1; j_gene: TRBJ1-2; v_gene: TRBV15; abundance: -; CDR3aa: CATSRGRGGQGLFTF; CDR3nt: TGTGCCACCAGCAGAGGTCGGGGGGGACAGGGCCTTTTCACCTTC
d_gene: -; j_gene: TRBJ2-7; v_gene: TRBV6-5; abundance: -; CDR3aa: CASSYLPLGGGKYF; CDR3nt: TGTGCCAGCAGTTACCTCCCTTTGGGGGGCGGGAAGTACTTC
d_gene: -; j_gene: TRBJ2-3; v_gene: TRBV11-2; abundance: few; CDR3aa: CASSPLYADTQYF; CDR3nt: TGTGCCAGCAGCCCTCTATACGCTGATACGCAGTATTTT
d_gene: TRBD2; j_gene: TRBJ2-2; v_gene: TRBV7-2; abundance: few; CDR3aa: CASSPRTSGTGELFF; CDR3nt: TGTGCCAGCAGCCCCCGGACTAGCGGCACCGGGGAGCTGTTTTTT
d_gene: -; j_gene: TRBJ2-6; v_gene: TRBV5-5; abundance: many; CDR3aa: CASSPGANVLTF; CDR3nt: TGTGCCAGCAGCCCTGGGGCCAACGTCCTGACTTTC
d_gene: TRBD1; j_gene: TRBJ1-5; v_gene: TRBV19; abundance: -; CDR3aa: CASNNRGGTGNNQPQHF; CDR3nt: TGTGCCAGTAATAATAGGGGGGGGACAGGGAACAATCAGCCCCAGCATTTT
d_gene: -; j_gene: TRBJ1-2; v_gene: TRBV11-2; abundance: few; CDR3aa: CASSLGPESGYTF; CDR3nt: TGTGCCAGCAGCTTAGGCCCCGAAAGCGGCTACACCTTC
d_gene: TRBD1; j_gene: TRBJ1-5; v_gene: TRBV10-3; abundance: -; CDR3aa: CAISESDRSNQPQHF; CDR3nt: TGTGCCATCAGTGAGTCGGACAGGTCGAATCAGCCCCAGCATTTT
d_gene: -; j_gene: TRBJ1-5; v_gene: TRBV18; abundance: -; CDR3aa: CASSPGNQPQHF; CDR3nt: TGTGCCAGCTCACCTGGCAATCAGCCCCAGCATTTT
d_gene: -; j_gene: TRBJ2-3; v_gene: TRBV3-1; abundance: -; CDR3aa: CASGRQRRSDTQYF; CDR3nt: TGTGCCAGCGGGAGGCAGAGGAGATCTGATACGCAGTATTTT
d_gene: TRBD1; j_gene: TRBJ1-6; v_gene: TRBV20-1; abundance: -; CDR3aa: CSARVLLDRGLRSPLHF; CDR3nt: TGCAGTGCTCGCGTATTGTTGGACAGGGGGCTTAGATCACCCCTCCACTTT
d_gene: -; j_gene: TRBJ2-7; v_gene: TRBV7-9; abundance: -; CDR3aa: CASSLRRYEQYF; CDR3nt: TGTGCCAGCAGTTTACGTCGCTACGAGCAGTACTTC
d_gene: TRBD1; j_gene: TRBJ2-5; v_gene: TRBV5-1; abundance: few; CDR3aa: CASSSTGTGGETQYF; CDR3nt: TGCGCCAGCAGCTCTACCGGGACAGGGGGAGAGACCCAGTACTTC
d_gene: TRBD1; j_gene: TRBJ2-7; v_gene: TRBV9; abundance: -; CDR3aa: CASSLGEGQGSEQYF; CDR3nt: TGTGCCAGCAGCCTCGGGGAGGGACAGGGTTCCGAGCAGTACTTC
d_gene: TRBD1; j_gene: TRBJ2-2; v_gene: TRBV7-9; abundance: few; CDR3aa: CASTWTGLGNTGELFF; CDR3nt: TGTGCCAGCACTTGGACAGGGCTGGGGAACACCGGGGAGCTGTTTTTT
d_gene: -; j_gene: TRBJ2-7; v_gene: TRBV4-3; abundance: -; CDR3aa: CASSQNPLAPGDEQYF; CDR3nt: TGCGCCAGCAGCCAAAACCCCCTCGCGCCCGGTGACGAGCAGTACTTC
d_gene: -; j_gene: TRBJ1-2; v_gene: TRBV20-1; abundance: few; CDR3aa: CSARVGGGIRGYTF; CDR3nt: TGCAGTGCTAGGGTTGGAGGGGGTATCAGGGGCTACACCTTC
d_gene: TRBD1; j_gene: TRBJ2-4; v_gene: TRBV6-1; abundance: -; CDR3aa: CASSEADRGLSIQYF; CDR3nt: TGTGCCAGCAGTGAAGCCGACAGGGGGCTAAGCATTCAGTACTTC
d_gene: TRBD1; j_gene: TRBJ2-7; v_gene: TRBV12-3/TRBV12-4; abundance: -; CDR3aa: CASSIRFDRATSYEQYF; CDR3nt: TGTGCCAGCAGTATACGCTTCGACAGGGCAACCTCCTACGAGCAGTACTTC
d_gene: TRBD1; j_gene: TRBJ2-7; v_gene: TRBV11-3; abundance: few; CDR3aa: CASSLTGTGSEQYF; CDR3nt: TGTGCCAGCAGCTTAACAGGGACAGGGAGCGAGCAGTACTTC
d_gene: -; j_gene: TRBJ1-5; v_gene: TRBV7-9; abundance: -; CDR3aa: CASSLAGYEGNQPQHF; CDR3nt: TGTGCCAGCAGCTTAGCCGGGTATGAAGGCAATCAGCCCCAGCATTTT
d_gene: -; j_gene: TRBJ2-5; v_gene: TRBV5-1; abundance: few; CDR3aa: CASSLARDGTQYF; CDR3nt: TGCGCCAGCAGCTTAGCCAGGGATGGGACCCAGTACTTC
d_gene: TRBD1; j_gene: TRBJ1-1; v_gene: TRBV12-3/TRBV12-4; abundance: -; CDR3aa: CASSFMGQGTGKAFF; CDR3nt: TGTGCCAGCAGTTTTATGGGACAGGGGACCGGGAAAGCTTTCTTT
d_gene: TRBD1; j_gene: TRBJ1-1; v_gene: TRBV29-1; abundance: -; CDR3aa: CSVIGQGLNTEAFF; CDR3nt: TGCAGCGTTATTGGACAGGGTCTGAACACTGAAGCTTTCTTT
d_gene: TRBD1; j_gene: TRBJ2-2; v_gene: TRBV24-1; abundance: few; CDR3aa: CATSDTDRDTGELFF; CDR3nt: TGTGCCACCAGTGATACCGACAGGGACACCGGGGAGCTGTTTTTT
d_gene: -; j_gene: TRBJ1-4; v_gene: TRBV12-3/TRBV12-4; abundance: few; CDR3aa: CASREVEEKLFF; CDR3nt: TGTGCCAGCAGGGAGGTAGAAGAAAAACTGTTTTTT
d_gene: TRBD2; j_gene: TRBJ2-7; v_gene: TRBV11-1; abundance: -; CDR3aa: CASRSRLAGGSEQYF; CDR3nt: TGTGCCAGCAGATCCAGACTAGCGGGGGGATCCGAGCAGTACTTC
d_gene: -; j_gene: TRBJ2-3; v_gene: TRBV20-1; abundance: few; CDR3aa: CSAPQGVGDTQYF; CDR3nt: TGCAGTGCTCCACAGGGAGTTGGAGATACGCAGTATTTT
d_gene: -; j_gene: TRBJ2-6; v_gene: TRBV6-5; abundance: few; CDR3aa: CASGPTVIPSGANVLTF; CDR3nt: TGTGCCAGCGGCCCGACAGTTATCCCCTCTGGGGCCAACGTCCTGACTTTC
d_gene: -; j_gene: TRBJ2-5; v_gene: TRBV10-3; abundance: -; CDR3aa: CAISAGPQETQYF; CDR3nt: TGTGCCATCAGTGCAGGTCCCCAAGAGACCCAGTACTTC
d_gene: -; j_gene: TRBJ2-7; v_gene: TRBV7-9; abundance: few; CDR3aa: CASSPHIGYEQYF; CDR3nt: TGTGCCAGCAGCCCCCATATTGGCTACGAGCAGTACTTC
d_gene: TRBD1; j_gene: TRBJ2-5; v_gene: TRBV7-3; abundance: many; CDR3aa: CASSFSGQGSQETQYF; CDR3nt: TGTGCCAGCAGCTTCTCTGGACAGGGGAGCCAAGAGACCCAGTACTTC
d_gene: -; j_gene: TRBJ2-7; v_gene: TRBV29-1; abundance: few; CDR3aa: CSVEGQAPYEQYF; CDR3nt: TGCAGCGTTGAAGGGCAGGCCCCCTACGAGCAGTACTTC
d_gene: TRBD2; j_gene: TRBJ2-1; v_gene: TRBV7-9; abundance: few; CDR3aa: CASRKTSGASYNEQFF; CDR3nt: TGTGCCAGCAGAAAGACTAGCGGGGCTTCCTACAATGAGCAGTTCTTC
d_gene: TRBD2; j_gene: TRBJ2-1; v_gene: TRBV11-1; abundance: -; CDR3aa: CASSIREAGGHRQQFF; CDR3nt: TGTGCCAGCAGTATAAGGGAAGCGGGGGGGCATCGACAACAGTTCTTC
d_gene: -; j_gene: TRBJ1-5; v_gene: TRBV6-8; abundance: -; CDR3aa: CASSLGWRADYSNQPQHF; CDR3nt: TGTGCCAGCAGCCTCGGGTGGAGGGCCGATTATAGCAATCAGCCCCAGCATTTT
d_gene: TRBD1; j_gene: TRBJ1-1; v_gene: TRBV11-2; abundance: -; CDR3aa: CASSLDGDRNTEAFF; CDR3nt: TGTGCCAGCAGCTTAGACGGGGACAGGAACACTGAAGCTTTCTTT
d_gene: -; j_gene: TRBJ2-1; v_gene: TRBV5-6; abundance: few; CDR3aa: CASSSPDGRSSYNEQFF; CDR3nt: TGTGCCAGCAGCTCCCCCGACGGGCGGAGCTCCTACAATGAGCAGTTCTTC
d_gene: -; j_gene: TRBJ2-3; v_gene: TRBV11-2; abundance: -; CDR3aa: CASSLEFGYQYF; CDR3nt: TGTGCCAGCAGCTTAGAATTCGGTTATCAGTATTTT
d_gene: TRBD1; j_gene: TRBJ2-7; v_gene: TRBV12-3/TRBV12-4; abundance: few; CDR3aa: CASSLPGQGHWEQYF; CDR3nt: TGTGCCAGCAGTCTACCGGGACAGGGACATTGGGAGCAGTACTTC
d_gene: -; j_gene: TRBJ1-2; v_gene: TRBV5-1; abundance: -; CDR3aa: CASRPGQGDGNGYTF; CDR3nt: TGCGCCAGCAGACCGGGACAAGGGGATGGGAATGGCTACACCTTC
d_gene: TRBD1; j_gene: TRBJ1-6; v_gene: TRBV3-1; abundance: -; CDR3aa: CASSQGQGTNSPLHF; CDR3nt: TGTGCCAGCAGCCAAGGACAGGGCACAAATTCACCCCTCCACTTT
d_gene: -; j_gene: TRBJ2-7; v_gene: TRBV7-8; abundance: few; CDR3aa: CASSLDQGKDYEQYF; CDR3nt: TGTGCCAGCAGCTTAGACCAGGGTAAAGACTACGAGCAGTACTTC
d_gene: -; j_gene: TRBJ2-1; v_gene: TRBV9; abundance: few; CDR3aa: CASSVRTGPVGWDEKFF; CDR3nt: TGTGCCAGCAGCGTCCGAACGGGACCCGTCGGTTGGGATGAGAAGTTCTTC
d_gene: TRBD2; j_gene: TRBJ2-1; v_gene: TRBV12-3/TRBV12-4; abundance: many; CDR3aa: CASSSATSGSYNEQFF; CDR3nt: TGTGCCAGCAGTTCCGCCACTAGCGGGAGTTACAATGAGCAGTTCTTC
d_gene: TRBD2; j_gene: TRBJ2-3; v_gene: TRBV5-5; abundance: -; CDR3aa: CASSLFGGSGGTDTQYF; CDR3nt: TGTGCCAGCAGCTTGTTTGGTGGTAGCGGGGGCACAGATACGCAGTATTTT
d_gene: TRBD1; j_gene: TRBJ2-3; v_gene: TRBV12-3/TRBV12-4; abundance: -; CDR3aa: CASSSGTGGLGTDTQYF; CDR3nt: TGTGCCAGCAGTTCCGGGACAGGTGGGTTGGGCACAGATACGCAGTATTTT
d_gene: -; j_gene: TRBJ1-2; v_gene: TRBV6-5; abundance: few; CDR3aa: CASSYFPEDRGYGYTF; CDR3nt: TGTGCCAGCAGTTACTTCCCGGAGGACCGGGGCTATGGCTACACCTTC
d_gene: TRBD1; j_gene: TRBJ1-1; v_gene: TRBV5-1; abundance: few; CDR3aa: CASSEGAGGIGEAFF; CDR3nt: TGCGCCAGCAGCGAAGGCGCAGGGGGCATAGGAGAAGCTTTCTTT
d_gene: -; j_gene: TRBJ2-1; v_gene: TRBV18; abundance: -; CDR3aa: CASSPPLPGGDEQFF; CDR3nt: TGTGCCAGCTCACCACCTTTGCCAGGAGGGGATGAGCAGTTCTTC
d_gene: TRBD1; j_gene: TRBJ2-7; v_gene: TRBV6-5; abundance: -; CDR3aa: CASSTPDRGYEQYF; CDR3nt: TGTGCCAGCAGTACGCCGGACAGGGGTTACGAGCAGTACTTC
d_gene: -; j_gene: TRBJ2-7; v_gene: TRBV20-1; abundance: few; CDR3aa: CSAPWTGDVHEQYF; CDR3nt: TGCAGTGCTCCTTGGACGGGGGACGTCCACGAGCAGTACTTC
d_gene: -; j_gene: TRBJ1-1; v_gene: TRBV12-3/TRBV12-4; abundance: few; CDR3aa: CASSWGVTSLNTEAFF; CDR3nt: TGTGCCAGCAGTTGGGGGGTCACAAGCTTGAACACTGAAGCTTTCTTT
d_gene: TRBD2; j_gene: TRBJ2-5; v_gene: TRBV9; abundance: few; CDR3aa: CASSALLAGVRETQYF; CDR3nt: TGTGCCAGCAGCGCCCTACTAGCGGGAGTGCGAGAGACCCAGTACTTC